A selection of T cell receptor beta chains follows, all from one sample in a study of cytomegalovirus exposure and HLA in healthy donors. The method was immunoSEQ multiplex PCR; TCRdb's version includes in-frame clones alone and lacks a portion of them. Of 200,000 or so clones detected, more than 60% appear once; the ten largest clones hold roughly 2%. The sequenced sample was PBMCs. The origin of the receptors is a woman in her twenties or thirties in good health and CMV-seropositive. Each CDR3 is given with its conserved first and last residue. D genes are given only for firm matches. Clone size is stated in some rows and not others, as once, few, many or a class when expanded.

j_gene: TRBJ1-1
v_gene: TRBV18
d_gene: TRBD1
abundance: .
CDR3aa: CASSLARGRTEAFF
CDR3nt: TGTGCCAGCTCACTAGCCAGGGGGCGGACTGAAGCTTTCTTT

j_gene: TRBJ1-6
v_gene: TRBV5-1
d_gene: TRBD1
abundance: .
CDR3aa: CASSSTGGRGSPLHF
CDR3nt: TGCGCCAGCAGCTCTACAGGGGGCAGAGGCTCACCCCTCCACTTT

j_gene: TRBJ1-4
v_gene: TRBV4-3
d_gene: .
abundance: .
CDR3aa: CASSQDFMRVLNNEKLFF
CDR3nt: TGCGCCAGCAGCCAAGATTTTATGAGGGTATTAAATAATGAAAAACTGTTTTTT

j_gene: TRBJ1-3
v_gene: TRBV9
d_gene: .
abundance: few
CDR3aa: CASSVASSGNTIYF
CDR3nt: TGTGCCAGCAGCGTAGCGAGCTCTGGAAACACCATATATTTT

j_gene: TRBJ2-7
v_gene: TRBV7-3
d_gene: TRBD1
abundance: .
CDR3aa: CASSSWTGTEQYF
CDR3nt: TGTGCCAGCAGCTCCTGGACAGGCACCGAGCAGTACTTC

j_gene: TRBJ2-2
v_gene: TRBV7-3
d_gene: .
abundance: .
CDR3aa: CASSPSPEVAGELFF
CDR3nt: TGTGCCAGCAGCCCCAGCCCCGAGGTGGCCGGGGAGCTGTTTTTT

j_gene: TRBJ2-1
v_gene: TRBV5-6
d_gene: TRBD2
abundance: .
CDR3aa: CASSRSGMSGEQFF
CDR3nt: TGTGCCAGCAGCCGGAGCGGGATGTCGGGTGAGCAGTTCTTC

j_gene: TRBJ1-5
v_gene: TRBV19
d_gene: .
abundance: .
CDR3aa: CASSIRRSNQPQHF
CDR3nt: TGTGCCAGTAGTATCCGCAGAAGCAATCAGCCCCAGCATTTT

j_gene: TRBJ2-3
v_gene: TRBV7-3
d_gene: TRBD2
abundance: few
CDR3aa: CASSLTSGAGVEDTQYF
CDR3nt: TGTGCCAGCAGCTTAACGTCAGGAGCGGGAGTTGAAGATACGCAGTATTTT

j_gene: TRBJ1-4
v_gene: TRBV7-9
d_gene: TRBD1
abundance: .
CDR3aa: CAARDRGSEKLFF
CDR3nt: TGTGCCGCCCGGGACAGGGGGAGTGAAAAACTGTTTTTT

j_gene: TRBJ1-6
v_gene: TRBV10-3
d_gene: .
abundance: .
CDR3aa: CATSRDKDSPLHF
CDR3nt: TGTGCCACCTCACGGGACAAGGATTCACCCCTCCACTTT

j_gene: TRBJ2-5
v_gene: TRBV27
d_gene: TRBD1
abundance: .
CDR3aa: CASSLRTGGETQYF
CDR3nt: TGTGCCAGCAGCCTCCGGACAGGGGGCGAGACCCAGTACTTC

j_gene: TRBJ2-7
v_gene: TRBV6-6
d_gene: TRBD1
abundance: .
CDR3aa: CASGSMTGYEQYF
CDR3nt: TGTGCCAGCGGCTCTATGACAGGGTACGAGCAGTACTTC

j_gene: TRBJ2-3
v_gene: TRBV9
d_gene: TRBD2
abundance: .
CDR3aa: CASSVDLAGGSDTQYF
CDR3nt: TGTGCCAGCAGCGTAGATTTGGCGGGGGGCTCAGATACGCAGTATTTT

j_gene: TRBJ2-2
v_gene: TRBV5-1
d_gene: TRBD2
abundance: .
CDR3aa: CASSFGLAVGGGELFF
CDR3nt: TGCGCCAGCAGCTTTGGACTAGCGGTCGGGGGCGGGGAGCTGTTTTTT

j_gene: TRBJ1-4
v_gene: TRBV7-9
d_gene: TRBD1
abundance: .
CDR3aa: CASSLSRGLSANEKLFF
CDR3nt: TGTGCCAGCAGCTTAAGCAGGGGGCTATCAGCTAATGAAAAACTGTTTTTT

j_gene: TRBJ2-2
v_gene: TRBV4-2
d_gene: TRBD2
abundance: few
CDR3aa: CASSHSGGAMGELFF
CDR3nt: TGTGCCAGCAGCCACAGCGGGGGGGCGATGGGGGAGCTGTTTTTT

j_gene: TRBJ2-5
v_gene: TRBV10-3
d_gene: .
abundance: once
CDR3aa: CAISPPGAQETQYF
CDR3nt: TGTGCCATCAGTCCTCCGGGAGCTCAAGAGACCCAGTACTTC

j_gene: TRBJ2-5
v_gene: TRBV29-1
d_gene: TRBD2
abundance: .
CDR3aa: CSVSGRTDFPLQETQYF
CDR3nt: TGCAGCGTCTCCGGGAGGACTGACTTCCCGCTACAAGAGACCCAGTACTTC

j_gene: TRBJ2-1
v_gene: TRBV5-6
d_gene: .
abundance: .
CDR3aa: CASSLVQGRYNEQFF
CDR3nt: TGTGCCAGCAGCTTGGTCCAGGGGCGGTACAATGAGCAGTTCTTC

j_gene: TRBJ2-1
v_gene: TRBV7-6
d_gene: .
abundance: .
CDR3aa: CASSPQGRYYNEQFF
CDR3nt: TGTGCCAGCAGCCCCCAGGGGCGGTATTACAATGAGCAGTTCTTC

j_gene: TRBJ1-1
v_gene: TRBV11-2
d_gene: TRBD1
abundance: few
CDR3aa: CASSTQRQGYTEAFF
CDR3nt: TGTGCCAGCAGCACCCAGCGACAGGGCTACACTGAAGCTTTCTTT

j_gene: TRBJ1-5
v_gene: TRBV6-5
d_gene: .
abundance: .
CDR3aa: CASSRRSGDQPQHF
CDR3nt: TGTGCCAGCAGTCGCAGGTCCGGCGATCAGCCCCAGCATTTT

j_gene: TRBJ1-2
v_gene: TRBV29-1
d_gene: TRBD1
abundance: .
CDR3aa: CSVLPGTGSYGYTF
CDR3nt: TGCAGCGTTTTACCCGGGACAGGGAGCTATGGCTACACCTTC

j_gene: TRBJ2-1
v_gene: TRBV4-3
d_gene: TRBD2
abundance: .
CDR3aa: CASSQRLAGNYNEQFF
CDR3nt: TGCGCCAGCAGCCAACGACTAGCGGGCAATTACAATGAGCAGTTCTTC

j_gene: TRBJ1-2
v_gene: TRBV7-9
d_gene: .
abundance: few
CDR3aa: CASSPPGPDYGYTF
CDR3nt: TGTGCCAGCAGTCCCCCCGGTCCTGACTATGGCTACACCTTC

j_gene: TRBJ2-3
v_gene: TRBV7-3
d_gene: .
abundance: .
CDR3aa: CASSYGQDTQYF
CDR3nt: TGTGCCAGCAGCTATGGGCAAGATACGCAGTATTTT

j_gene: TRBJ2-3
v_gene: TRBV5-1
d_gene: TRBD2
abundance: once
CDR3aa: CASSSGLAGSTDTQYF
CDR3nt: TGCGCCAGCAGCTCAGGACTAGCGGGTTCAACAGATACGCAGTATTTT

j_gene: TRBJ2-7
v_gene: TRBV29-1
d_gene: .
abundance: .
CDR3aa: CSVTGTGTYEQYF
CDR3nt: TGCAGCGTCACCGGGACTGGGACCTACGAGCAGTACTTC

j_gene: TRBJ2-5
v_gene: TRBV4-1
d_gene: TRBD1
abundance: .
CDR3aa: CASSQDIAGQVQETQYF
CDR3nt: TGCGCCAGCAGCCAAGATATAGCAGGACAGGTCCAAGAGACCCAGTACTTC

j_gene: TRBJ1-2
v_gene: TRBV7-2
d_gene: TRBD1
abundance: .
CDR3aa: CASSPGQVNYGYTF
CDR3nt: TGTGCCAGCAGCCCAGGACAGGTCAACTATGGCTACACCTTC

j_gene: TRBJ1-1
v_gene: TRBV7-9
d_gene: .
abundance: .
CDR3aa: CASSLTGTEAFF
CDR3nt: TGTGCCAGCAGCTTAACCGGCACTGAAGCTTTCTTT

j_gene: TRBJ1-1
v_gene: TRBV5-1
d_gene: .
abundance: .
CDR3aa: CASSRNTEAFF
CDR3nt: TGCGCCAGCAGCCGGAACACTGAAGCTTTCTTT

j_gene: TRBJ2-7
v_gene: TRBV6-6
d_gene: .
abundance: .
CDR3aa: CASSTRDSIYEQYF
CDR3nt: TGTGCCAGCAGTACACGGGACTCCATCTACGAGCAGTACTTC

j_gene: TRBJ1-2
v_gene: TRBV28
d_gene: .
abundance: .
CDR3aa: CASSRTALGGYGYTF
CDR3nt: TGTGCCAGCAGCCGAACCGCCCTCGGGGGCTATGGCTACACCTTC

j_gene: TRBJ2-2
v_gene: TRBV30
d_gene: .
abundance: .
CDR3aa: CAWSQGFTGELFF
CDR3nt: TGTGCCTGGAGCCAGGGATTTACCGGGGAGCTGTTTTTT

j_gene: TRBJ1-1
v_gene: TRBV7-2
d_gene: .
abundance: .
CDR3aa: CASSLSHGNTEAFF
CDR3nt: TGTGCCAGCAGCTTATCCCACGGGAACACTGAAGCTTTCTTT

j_gene: TRBJ1-4
v_gene: TRBV6-1
d_gene: .
abundance: .
CDR3aa: CASKGEKLFF
CDR3nt: TGTGCCTCCAAGGGGGAAAAACTGTTTTTT

j_gene: TRBJ2-1
v_gene: TRBV4-2
d_gene: TRBD1
abundance: once
CDR3aa: CASSPIRGRSEQFF
CDR3nt: TGTGCCAGCAGCCCCATAAGGGGGCGTAGTGAGCAGTTCTTC

j_gene: TRBJ1-6
v_gene: TRBV18
d_gene: TRBD1
abundance: .
CDR3aa: CASSPETGGSSPLHF
CDR3nt: TGTGCCAGCTCACCGGAGACAGGGGGCAGCTCACCCCTCCACTTT

j_gene: TRBJ2-3
v_gene: TRBV5-1
d_gene: TRBD2
abundance: .
CDR3aa: CASSLGSSGFTDTQYF
CDR3nt: TGCGCCAGCAGCTTGGGTTCTAGCGGTTTCACAGATACGCAGTATTTT

j_gene: TRBJ1-2
v_gene: TRBV6-1
d_gene: TRBD1
abundance: .
CDR3aa: CASVGQPSSLYGYTF
CDR3nt: TGTGCCAGCGTGGGACAGCCATCAAGCCTCTATGGCTACACCTTC

j_gene: TRBJ1-2
v_gene: TRBV27
d_gene: TRBD1
abundance: .
CDR3aa: CASSLWGRQGATTRGYTF
CDR3nt: TGTGCCAGCAGTTTATGGGGACGGCAGGGGGCAACGACTAGGGGCTACACCTTC